This T cell receptor beta chain stems from a study of graft-versus-host responses after intestinal transplantation. V lost 4 bases to trimming and J lost 8 bases; unmatched junction nucleotides: 15. CDR3 size: 18 residues. Germline assignment: CDR1 MDHEN and CDR2 SYDVKM. Sequencing was performed with immunoSEQ multiplex PCR; in TCRdb, only in-frame clones are kept and a portion is missing. Here the sample spans tens of thousands of clones, over 80% being singletons. The sequence was obtained from a human patient who received an intestinal transplant, so some T cells may come from the graft donor. The input for sequencing was PBMCs, taken 1,000 to 1,200 days after transplant. The chain recombines TRBV28 with TRBJ1-4, with 11 bases matching TRBD1. This CDR3 reads CASSSYAGTGGFGEKLFF. DNA of the CDR3: TGTGCCAGCAGTTCGTACGCAGGGACAGGGGGTTTTGGGGAAAAACTGTTTTTT.